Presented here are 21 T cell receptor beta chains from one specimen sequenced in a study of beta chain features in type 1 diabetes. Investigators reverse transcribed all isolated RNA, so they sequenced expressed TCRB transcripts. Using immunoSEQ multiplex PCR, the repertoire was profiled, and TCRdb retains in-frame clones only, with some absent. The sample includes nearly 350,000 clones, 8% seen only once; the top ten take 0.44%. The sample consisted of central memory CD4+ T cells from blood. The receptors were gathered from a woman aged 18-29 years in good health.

CDR3 DNA: TGCGCCAGCAGCTTGGCTTTCACGGGCCGGGGAGATACGCAGTATTTT. It yields the protein CASSLAFTGRGDTQYF. This chain uses TRBV5-1 with TRBJ2-3; TRBD2 is a possible D gene (5 bases). The CDR3 is 16 amino acids. CDR1 and CDR2 (germline): SGHRS, YFSETQ. V lost 0 bases and J lost 5, with 16 bases in between.

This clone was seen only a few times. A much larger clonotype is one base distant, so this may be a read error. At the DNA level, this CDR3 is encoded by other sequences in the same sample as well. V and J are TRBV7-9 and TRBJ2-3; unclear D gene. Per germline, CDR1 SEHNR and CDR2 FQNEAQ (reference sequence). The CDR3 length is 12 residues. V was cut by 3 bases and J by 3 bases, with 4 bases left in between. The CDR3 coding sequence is TGTGCCAGCAGCTTGGGAACAGATACGCAGTATTTT. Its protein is CASSLGTDTQYF.

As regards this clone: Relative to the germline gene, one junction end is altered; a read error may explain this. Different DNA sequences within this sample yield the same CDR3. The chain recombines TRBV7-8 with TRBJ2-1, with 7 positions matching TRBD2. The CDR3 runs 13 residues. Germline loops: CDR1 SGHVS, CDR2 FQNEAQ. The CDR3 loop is CASSLAEYNEQFF. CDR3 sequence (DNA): TGTGCCAGCAGCCTAGCGGAGTACAATGAGCAGTTCTTC.

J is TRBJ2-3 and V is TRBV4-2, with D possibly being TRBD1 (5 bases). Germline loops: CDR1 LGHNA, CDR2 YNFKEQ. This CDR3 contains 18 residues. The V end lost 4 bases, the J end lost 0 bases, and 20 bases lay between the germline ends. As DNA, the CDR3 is TGTGCCAGCAGCCTCCAACTTGCGACAGAAACTAGCACAGATACGCAGTATTTT. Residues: CASSLQLATETSTDTQYF.

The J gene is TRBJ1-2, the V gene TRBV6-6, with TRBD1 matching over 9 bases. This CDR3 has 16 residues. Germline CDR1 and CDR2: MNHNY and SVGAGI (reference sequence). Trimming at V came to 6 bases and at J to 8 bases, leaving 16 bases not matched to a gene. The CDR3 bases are TGTGCCAGCAGCCCACTTGGGGGTCCACAGGGGGCGGGCTACACCTTC. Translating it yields CASSPLGGPQGAGYTF.

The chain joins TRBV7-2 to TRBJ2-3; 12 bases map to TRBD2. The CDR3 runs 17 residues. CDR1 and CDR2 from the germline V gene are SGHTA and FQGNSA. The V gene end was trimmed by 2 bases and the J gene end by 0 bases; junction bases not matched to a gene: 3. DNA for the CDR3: TGTGCCAGCAGCTTAAGGACTAGCGGGACTAGCACAGATACGCAGTATTTT. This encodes CASSLRTSGTSTDTQYF.

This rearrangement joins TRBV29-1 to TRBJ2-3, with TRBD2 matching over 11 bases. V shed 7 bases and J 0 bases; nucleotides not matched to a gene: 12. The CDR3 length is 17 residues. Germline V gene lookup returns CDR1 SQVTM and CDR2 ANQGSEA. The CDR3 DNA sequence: TGCAGCGCCCCCACACTAGCGGGAGATCCAAGCACAGATACGCAGTATTTT. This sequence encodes CSAPTLAGDPSTDTQYF.

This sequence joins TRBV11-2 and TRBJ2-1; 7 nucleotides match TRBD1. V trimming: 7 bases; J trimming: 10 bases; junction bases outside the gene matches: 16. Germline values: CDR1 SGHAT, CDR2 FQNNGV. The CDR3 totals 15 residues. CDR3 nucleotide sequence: TGTGCCAGCAACGTGGGAGACAGGGCTTTAGGGGAGCAGTTCTTC. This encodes CASNVGDRALGEQFF.

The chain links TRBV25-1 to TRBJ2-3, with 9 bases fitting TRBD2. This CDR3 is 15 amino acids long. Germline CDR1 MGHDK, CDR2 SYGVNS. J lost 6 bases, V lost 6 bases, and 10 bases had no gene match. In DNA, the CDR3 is TGTGCCAGCAGGGTGGCGGGAGGGCCCTTGGATACGCAGTATTTT. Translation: CASRVAGGPLDTQYF.

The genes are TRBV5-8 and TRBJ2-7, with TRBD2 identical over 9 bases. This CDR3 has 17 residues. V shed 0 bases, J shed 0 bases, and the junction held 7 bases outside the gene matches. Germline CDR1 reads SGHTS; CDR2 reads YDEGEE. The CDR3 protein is CASSLALAGLSSYEQYF. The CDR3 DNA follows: TGTGCCAGCAGCTTGGCTCTAGCGGGATTGAGCTCCTACGAGCAGTACTTC.

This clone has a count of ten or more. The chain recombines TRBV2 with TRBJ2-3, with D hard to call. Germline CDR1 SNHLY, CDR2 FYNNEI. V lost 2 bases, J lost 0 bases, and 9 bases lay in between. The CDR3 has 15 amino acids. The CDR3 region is CASSERWASTDTQYF. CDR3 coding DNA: TGTGCCAGCAGTGAACGTTGGGCTAGCACAGATACGCAGTATTTT.

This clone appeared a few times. In nucleotides, the CDR3 is TGTGCCAGCATGCAAGAGACCCAGTACTTC. Translation gives CASMQETQYF. V usage is TRBV28 and J usage is TRBJ2-5; D gene ambiguous. V dropped 7 bases and J dropped 2 bases, with 2 bases sitting between them. The CDR3 contains 10 residues. Germline V CDR1 and CDR2: MDHEN, SYDVKM.

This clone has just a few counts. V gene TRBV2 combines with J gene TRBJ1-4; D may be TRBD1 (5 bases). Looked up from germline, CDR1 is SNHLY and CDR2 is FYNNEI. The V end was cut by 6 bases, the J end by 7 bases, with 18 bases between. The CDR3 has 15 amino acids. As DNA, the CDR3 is TGTGCCAGCAGCGGGGCAGCCGGCCGTGGTGAAAAACTGTTTTTT. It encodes CASSGAAGRGEKLFF.

The CDR3 region has the DNA TGCGCCAGCAGCCAAGATAGGTTCTCTGGGGCCAACGTCCTGACTTTC. It specifies CASSQDRFSGANVLTF. The chain employs TRBV4-3 and TRBJ2-6; D unresolved. CDR3 size: 16 residues. V was trimmed by 0 bases and J by 0 bases, leaving 6 bases between them. Germline-derived CDR1 and CDR2 are LGHNA and YSLEER.

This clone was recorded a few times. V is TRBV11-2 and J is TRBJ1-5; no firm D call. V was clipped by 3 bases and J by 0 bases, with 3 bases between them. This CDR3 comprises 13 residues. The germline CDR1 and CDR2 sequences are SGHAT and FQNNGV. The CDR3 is CASSFTSNQPQHF. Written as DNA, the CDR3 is TGTGCCAGCAGCTTCACTAGCAATCAGCCCCAGCATTTT.

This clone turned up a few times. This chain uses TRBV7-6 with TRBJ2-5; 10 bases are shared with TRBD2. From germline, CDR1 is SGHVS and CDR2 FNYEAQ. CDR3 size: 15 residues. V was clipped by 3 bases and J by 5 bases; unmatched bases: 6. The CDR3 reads CASSLKREGRETQYF. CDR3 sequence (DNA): TGTGCCAGCAGCTTGAAGCGGGAGGGCCGCGAGACCCAGTACTTC.

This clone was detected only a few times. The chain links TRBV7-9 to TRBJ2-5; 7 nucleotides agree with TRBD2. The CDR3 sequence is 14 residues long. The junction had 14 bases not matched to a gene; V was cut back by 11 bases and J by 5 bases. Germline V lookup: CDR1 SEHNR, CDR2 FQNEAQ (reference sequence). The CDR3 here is CASQWGEGLETQYF. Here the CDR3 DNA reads TGTGCCTCCCAGTGGGGGGAGGGCCTTGAGACCCAGTACTTC.

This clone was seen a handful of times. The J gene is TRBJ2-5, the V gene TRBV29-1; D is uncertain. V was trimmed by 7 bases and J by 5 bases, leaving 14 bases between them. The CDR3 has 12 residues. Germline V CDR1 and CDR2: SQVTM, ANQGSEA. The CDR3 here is CSAVGLSETQYF. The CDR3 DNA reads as TGCAGCGCCGTGGGTTTGTCGGAGACCCAGTACTTC.

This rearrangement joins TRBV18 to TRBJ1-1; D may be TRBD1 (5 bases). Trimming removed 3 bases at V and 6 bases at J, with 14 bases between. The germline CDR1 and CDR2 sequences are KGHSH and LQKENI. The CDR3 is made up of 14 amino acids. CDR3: CASSPGAREAEAFF. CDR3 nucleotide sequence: TGTGCCAGCTCACCTGGGGCTAGGGAGGCTGAAGCTTTCTTT. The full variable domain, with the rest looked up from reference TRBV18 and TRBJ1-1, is NAGVMQNPRHLVRRRGQEARLRCSPMKGHSHVYWYRQLPEEGLKFMVYLQKENIIDESGMPKERFSAEFPKEGPSILRIQQVVRGDSAAYFCASSPGAREAEAFFGQGTRLTVV.

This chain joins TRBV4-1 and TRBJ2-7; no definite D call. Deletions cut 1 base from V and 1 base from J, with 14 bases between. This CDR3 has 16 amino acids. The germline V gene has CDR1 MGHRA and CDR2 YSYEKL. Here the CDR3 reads CASSQVGHAGSYEQYF. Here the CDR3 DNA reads TGCGCCAGCAGCCAAGTCGGCCATGCCGGGTCCTACGAGCAGTACTTC.

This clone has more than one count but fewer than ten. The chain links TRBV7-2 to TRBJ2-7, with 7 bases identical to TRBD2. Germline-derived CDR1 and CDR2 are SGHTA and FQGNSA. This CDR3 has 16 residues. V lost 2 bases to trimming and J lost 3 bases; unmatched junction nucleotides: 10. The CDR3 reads CASSLMGGTALYEQYF. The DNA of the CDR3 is TGTGCCAGCAGCTTAATGGGAGGGACCGCCCTCTACGAGCAGTACTTC.